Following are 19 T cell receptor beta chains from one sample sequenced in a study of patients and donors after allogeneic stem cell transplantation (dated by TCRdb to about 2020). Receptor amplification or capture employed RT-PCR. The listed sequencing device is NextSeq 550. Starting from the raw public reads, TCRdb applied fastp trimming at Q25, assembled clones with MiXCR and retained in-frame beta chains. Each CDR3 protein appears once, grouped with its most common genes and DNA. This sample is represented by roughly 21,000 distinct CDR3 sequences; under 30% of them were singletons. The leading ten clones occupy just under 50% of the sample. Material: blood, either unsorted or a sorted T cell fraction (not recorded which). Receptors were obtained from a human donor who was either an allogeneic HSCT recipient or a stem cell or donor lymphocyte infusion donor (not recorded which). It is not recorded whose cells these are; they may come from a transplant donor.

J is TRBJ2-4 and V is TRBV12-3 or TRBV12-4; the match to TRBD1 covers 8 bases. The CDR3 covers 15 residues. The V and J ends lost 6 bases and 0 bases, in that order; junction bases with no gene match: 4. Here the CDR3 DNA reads TGTGCCAGCAGCCCTCAGGGGGCAGCCAAAAACATTCAGTACTTC. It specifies CASSPQGAAKNIQYF.

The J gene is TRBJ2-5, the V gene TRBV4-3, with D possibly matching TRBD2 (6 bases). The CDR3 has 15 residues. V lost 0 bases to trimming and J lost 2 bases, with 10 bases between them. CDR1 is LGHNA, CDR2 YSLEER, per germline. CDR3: CASSQDLARQETQYF. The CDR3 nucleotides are TGCGCCAGCAGCCAAGATCTAGCGCGTCAAGAGACCCAGTACTTC.

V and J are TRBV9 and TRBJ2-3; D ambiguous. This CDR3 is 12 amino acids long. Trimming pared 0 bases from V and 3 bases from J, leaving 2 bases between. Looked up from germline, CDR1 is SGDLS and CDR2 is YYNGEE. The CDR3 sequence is CASSVETDTQYF. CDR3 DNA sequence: TGTGCCAGCAGCGTAGAGACAGATACGCAGTATTTT.

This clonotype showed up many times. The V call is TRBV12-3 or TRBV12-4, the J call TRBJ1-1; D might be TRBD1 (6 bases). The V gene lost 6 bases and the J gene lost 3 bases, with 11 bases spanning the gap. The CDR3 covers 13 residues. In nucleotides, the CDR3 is TGTGCCAGCAGACGGTACAGGGACACTGAAGCTTTCTTT. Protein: CASRRYRDTEAFF.

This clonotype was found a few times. This CDR3 reads CSARTGGYGYTF. DNA of the CDR3: TGCAGTGCTAGAACCGGGGGCTATGGCTACACCTTC. The rearrangement links TRBV20-1 to TRBJ1-2, with TRBD1 as a possible D gene (5 bases). Germline lookup yields CDR1 DFQATT and CDR2 SNEGSKA (reference sequence). The CDR3 runs 12 residues. Trimming pared 2 bases from V and 4 bases from J, leaving 8 bases between.

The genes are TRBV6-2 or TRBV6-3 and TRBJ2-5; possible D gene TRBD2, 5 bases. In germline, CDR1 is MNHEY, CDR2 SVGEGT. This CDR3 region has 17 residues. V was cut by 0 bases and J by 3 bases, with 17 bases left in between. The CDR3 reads CASSYSRGKLREETQYF. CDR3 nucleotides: TGTGCCAGCAGTTACTCGAGAGGAAAGCTGAGGGAAGAGACCCAGTACTTC.

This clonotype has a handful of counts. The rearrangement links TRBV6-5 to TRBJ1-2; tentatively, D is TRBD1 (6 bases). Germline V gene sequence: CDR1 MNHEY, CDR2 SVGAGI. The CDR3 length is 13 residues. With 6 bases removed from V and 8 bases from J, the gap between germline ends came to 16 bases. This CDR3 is CASSQEGGRGYTF. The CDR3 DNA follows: TGTGCCAGCAGCCAAGAGGGGGGTAGGGGCTACACCTTC.

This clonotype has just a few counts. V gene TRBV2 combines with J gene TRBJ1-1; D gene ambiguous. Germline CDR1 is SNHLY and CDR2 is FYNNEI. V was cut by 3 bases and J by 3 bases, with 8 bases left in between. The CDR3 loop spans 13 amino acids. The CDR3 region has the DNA TGTGCCAGCAGTGAGGCGCGGGACACTGAAGCTTTCTTT. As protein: CASSEARDTEAFF.

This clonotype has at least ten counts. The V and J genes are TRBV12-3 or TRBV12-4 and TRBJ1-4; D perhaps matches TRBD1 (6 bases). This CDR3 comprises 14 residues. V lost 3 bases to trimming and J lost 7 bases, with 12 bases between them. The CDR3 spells CASSFEQGGEKLFF. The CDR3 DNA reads TGTGCCAGCAGTTTTGAACAGGGCGGTGAAAAACTGTTTTTT.

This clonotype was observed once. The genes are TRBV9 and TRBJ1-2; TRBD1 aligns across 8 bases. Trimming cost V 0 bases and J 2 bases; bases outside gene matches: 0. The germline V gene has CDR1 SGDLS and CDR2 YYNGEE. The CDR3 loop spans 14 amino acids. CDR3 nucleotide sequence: TGTGCCAGCAGCGTAGGACAGGGGAACTATGGCTACACCTTC. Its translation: CASSVGQGNYGYTF.

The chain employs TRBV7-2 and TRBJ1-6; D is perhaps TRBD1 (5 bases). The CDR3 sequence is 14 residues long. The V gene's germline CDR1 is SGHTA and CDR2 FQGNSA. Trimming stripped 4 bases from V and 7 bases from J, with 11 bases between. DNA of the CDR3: TGTGCCAGCAGCTCGACAGTTTCGAATTCACCCCTCCACTTT. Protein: CASSSTVSNSPLHF.

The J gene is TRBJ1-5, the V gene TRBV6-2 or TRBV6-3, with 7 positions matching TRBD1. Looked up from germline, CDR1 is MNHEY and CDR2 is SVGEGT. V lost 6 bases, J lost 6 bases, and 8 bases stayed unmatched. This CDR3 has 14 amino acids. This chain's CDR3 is CASSTRQGRQPQHF. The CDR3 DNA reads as TGTGCCAGCAGCACCCGACAGGGACGTCAGCCCCAGCATTTT.

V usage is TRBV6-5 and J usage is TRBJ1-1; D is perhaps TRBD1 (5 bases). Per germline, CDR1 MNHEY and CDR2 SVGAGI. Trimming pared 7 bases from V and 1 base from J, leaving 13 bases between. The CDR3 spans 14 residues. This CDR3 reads CASTAGTGNTEAFF. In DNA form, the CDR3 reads TGTGCCAGCACGGCGGGGACGGGGAACACTGAAGCTTTCTTT.

DNA for the CDR3: TGTGCCAGTACCCAGGGGGCGATCGCCTACAATGAGCAGTTCTTC. This translates into CASTQGAIAYNEQFF. V is TRBV19 and J is TRBJ2-1; 8 positions match TRBD1. Germline trimming cut 7 bases from V and 2 bases from J; bases unmatched to any gene: 7. Germline CDR1 reads LNHDA; CDR2 reads SQIVND (reference sequence). This CDR3 is built from 15 residues.

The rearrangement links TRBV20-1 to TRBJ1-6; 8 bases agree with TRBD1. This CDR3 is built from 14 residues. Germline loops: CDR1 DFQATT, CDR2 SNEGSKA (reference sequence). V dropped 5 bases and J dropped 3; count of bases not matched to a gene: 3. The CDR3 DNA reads TGCAGTGCTTTCGGACAGGGCTATAATTCACCCCTCCACTTT. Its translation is CSAFGQGYNSPLHF.

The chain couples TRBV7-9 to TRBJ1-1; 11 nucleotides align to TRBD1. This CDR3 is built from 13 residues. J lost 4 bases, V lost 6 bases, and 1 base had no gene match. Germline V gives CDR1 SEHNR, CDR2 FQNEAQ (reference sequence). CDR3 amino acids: CASRGTGGTEAFF. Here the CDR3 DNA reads TGTGCCAGCAGGGGGACAGGGGGCACTGAAGCTTTCTTT.

CDR3 in amino acids: CSVGGQGGFGELFF. DNA of the CDR3: TGCAGCGTTGGAGGCCAGGGGGGATTCGGGGAGCTGTTTTTT. The chain couples TRBV29-1 to TRBJ2-2; weak D call: TRBD1 (7 bases). This CDR3 is 14 amino acids long. Germline V lookup: CDR1 SQVTM, CDR2 ANQGSEA. Trimming left V 4 bases short and J 7 bases short, with 16 bases between.

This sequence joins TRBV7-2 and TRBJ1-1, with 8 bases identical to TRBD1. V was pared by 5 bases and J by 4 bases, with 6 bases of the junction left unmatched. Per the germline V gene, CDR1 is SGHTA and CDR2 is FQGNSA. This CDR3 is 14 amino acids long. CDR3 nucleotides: TGTGCCAGCAGCAGCCAGGGGGCAGTCACTGAAGCTTTCTTT. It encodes CASSSQGAVTEAFF.

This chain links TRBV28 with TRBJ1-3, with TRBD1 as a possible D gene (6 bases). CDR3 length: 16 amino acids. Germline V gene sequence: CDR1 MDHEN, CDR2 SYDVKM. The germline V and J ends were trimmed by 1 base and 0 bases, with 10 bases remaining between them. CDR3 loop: CASSLYRAASGNTIYF. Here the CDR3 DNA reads TGTGCCAGCAGTTTATACAGGGCCGCCTCTGGAAACACCATATATTTT.